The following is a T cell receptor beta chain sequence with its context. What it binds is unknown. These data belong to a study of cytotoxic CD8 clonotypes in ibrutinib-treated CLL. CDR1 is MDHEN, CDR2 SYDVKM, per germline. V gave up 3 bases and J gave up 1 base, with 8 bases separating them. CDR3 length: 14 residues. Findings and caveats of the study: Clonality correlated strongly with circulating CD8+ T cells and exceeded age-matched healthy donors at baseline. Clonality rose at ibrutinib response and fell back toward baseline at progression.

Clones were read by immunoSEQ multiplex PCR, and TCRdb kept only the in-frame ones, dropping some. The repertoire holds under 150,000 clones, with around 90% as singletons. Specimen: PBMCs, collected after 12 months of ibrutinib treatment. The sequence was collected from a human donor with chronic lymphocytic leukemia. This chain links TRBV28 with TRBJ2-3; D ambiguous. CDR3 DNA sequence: TGTGCCAGCAGTTTGACCGCCCGCACAGATACGCAGTATTTT. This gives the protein CASSLTARTDTQYF.